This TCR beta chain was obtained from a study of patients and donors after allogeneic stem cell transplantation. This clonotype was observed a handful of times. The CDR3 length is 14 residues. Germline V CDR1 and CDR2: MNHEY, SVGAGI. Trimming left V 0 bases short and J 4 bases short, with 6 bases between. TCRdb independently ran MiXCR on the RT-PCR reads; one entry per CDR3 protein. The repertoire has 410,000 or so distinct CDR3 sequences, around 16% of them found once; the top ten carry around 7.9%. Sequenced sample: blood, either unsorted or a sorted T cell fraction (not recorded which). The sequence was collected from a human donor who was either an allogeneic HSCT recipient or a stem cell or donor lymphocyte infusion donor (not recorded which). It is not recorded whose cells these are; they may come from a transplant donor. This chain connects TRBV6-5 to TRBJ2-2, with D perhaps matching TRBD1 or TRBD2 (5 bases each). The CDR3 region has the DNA TGTGCCAGCAGTTACTCGGGGGTCACCGGGGAGCTGTTTTTT. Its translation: CASSYSGVTGELFF.